Each of the 8 T cell receptor beta chains below was sequenced from the same sample in a study of neurological immune-mediated disorders. From the 5' RACE reads, TCRdb called clonotypes with MiXCR, one entry per CDR3 protein. The top ten hold just over 15% of the sample, which has fewer than 85,000 distinct CDR3 sequences, 17% seen once. Sequencing used PBMCs. The receptors derive from a woman aged 40 to 50 in good health.

The sample holds many counts of this clonotype. The chain employs TRBV5-5 and TRBJ1-1; D call uncertain. Germline V lookup: CDR1 SGHKS, CDR2 YYEKEE (reference sequence). The CDR3 runs 13 residues. V dropped 2 bases and J dropped 5 bases, with 10 bases sitting between them. The CDR3 loop is CASSFRPGTEAFF. The CDR3 nucleotides read TGTGCCAGCAGCTTTCGGCCGGGGACTGAAGCTTTCTTT.

This clonotype was recorded many times. V is TRBV5-1 and J is TRBJ2-2; D uncertain. The CDR3 contains 13 residues. Germline loops: CDR1 SGHRS, CDR2 YFSETQ. V was pared by 4 bases and J by 4 bases, with 8 bases between. In DNA, the CDR3 is TGCGCCAGCAGCCCGAGTACCACCGGGGAGCTGTTTTTT. This encodes CASSPSTTGELFF.

At least ten counts were recorded for this clonotype. The chain employs TRBV3-1 and TRBJ2-2; D uncertain. Trimming took off 1 base at V and 3 bases at J, with 12 bases between the two ends. Germline CDR1 is LGHDT and CDR2 is YNNKEL (reference sequence). There are 16 residues in the CDR3. The CDR3 protein is CASSQGLRVYTGELFF. As DNA, the CDR3 is TGTGCCAGCAGCCAAGGGTTAAGGGTTTACACCGGGGAGCTGTTTTTT. The variable domain in full, completed from reference TRBV3-1 and TRBJ2-2, reads DTAVSQTPKYLVTQMGNDKSIKCEQNLGHDTMYWYKQDSKKFLKIMFSYNNKELIINETVPNRFSPKSPDKAHLNLHINSLELGDSAVYFCASSQGLRVYTGELFFGEGSRLTVL.

This clonotype was detected many times. The chain combines TRBV20-1 with TRBJ1-3; D gene unclear. V dropped 6 bases and J dropped 0 bases, with 9 bases sitting between them. CDR1 and CDR2 (germline): DFQATT, SNEGSKA (reference sequence). There are 13 residues in the CDR3. The CDR3 DNA follows: TGCAGTGCCCGACTGACCTCTGGAAACACCATATATTTT. Its translation is CSARLTSGNTIYF.

This clonotype was counted ten times or more. The genes are TRBV5-6 and TRBJ2-7; D unresolved. The CDR3 runs 12 residues. The germline gives CDR1 SGHDT, CDR2 YYEEEE. The V end lost 2 bases, the J end lost 7 bases, and 10 bases lay between the germline ends. The CDR3 DNA is TGTGCCAGCAGCTTCGGACGCCGTGAGCAGTACGTC. Its protein product is CASSFGRREQYV.

This clonotype appeared many times. The chain links TRBV9 to TRBJ2-3, with 7 bases aligning to TRBD1. The CDR3 covers 14 residues. Germline V gene sequence: CDR1 SGDLS, CDR2 YYNGEE. V lost 3 bases, J lost 8 bases, and 9 bases stayed unmatched. The CDR3 nucleotides read TGTGCCAGCAGCGCCCTCACCCAGGGGGTTACGCAGTATTTT. Protein product: CASSALTQGVTQYF.

In its sample, this clonotype was seen many times. The chain employs TRBV28 and TRBJ1-1; no clear D gene. CDR3 length: 15 amino acids. Germline values: CDR1 MDHEN, CDR2 SYDVKM. V was shortened by 7 bases and J by 4 bases, with 19 bases between the two germline ends. The CDR3 DNA sequence: TGTGCCAGCACCCGATGGGCAGATCGGGGCACTGAAGCTTTCTTT. Its protein is CASTRWADRGTEAFF.

This clonotype was seen many times. This chain uses TRBV7-9 with TRBJ2-2; a possible D gene is TRBD1 (6 bases). Trimming stripped 2 bases from V and 8 bases from J, with 21 bases between. In germline, CDR1 is SEHNR, CDR2 FQNEAQ (reference sequence). This CDR3 comprises 17 residues. The DNA of the CDR3 is TGTGCCAGCAGCTTACTAGGGACAAGGAGGACGTCGGGGGAGCTGTTTTTT. Protein sequence: CASSLLGTRRTSGELFF. Full variable domain (remainder filled in from reference TRBV7-9 and TRBJ2-2): DTGVSQNPRHKITKRGQNVTFRCDPISEHNRLYWYRQTLGQGPEFLTYFQNEAQLEKSRLLSDRFSAERPKGSFSTLEIQRTEQGDSAMYLCASSLLGTRRTSGELFFGEGSRLTVL.